Described below is a single T cell receptor beta chain sequence and its context. Germline values: CDR1 LGHDT, CDR2 YNNKEL (reference sequence). The V gene end was trimmed by 6 bases and the J gene end by 5 bases; junction bases not matched to a gene: 9. The CDR3 spans 16 residues. The record originates from a study of blood T cell repertoires in COVID-19. For the study at large: The study drew acute and convalescent COVID-19 samples from the United States, Italy and Spain.

Per the original methods: Reference gene primer amplification gave estimated nucleated cell counts. Sequencing was performed with immunoSEQ multiplex PCR; in TCRdb, only in-frame clones are kept and a portion is missing. That table gives V, J and clone size, and the DNA gave D and trimming. The profile shows 190,000 or so clones, around 89% of them singletons. V gene TRBV3-1 (or the pseudogene TRBV3-2) combines with J gene TRBJ1-6, with 8 bases lining up with TRBD1. Sequences were obtained from peripheral blood. The sequence came from a man aged 50 to 60 with acute or convalescent COVID-19. As DNA, the CDR3 is TGTGCCAGCAGGCCTACGGACAGGGTTAATAATTCACCCCTCCACTTT. Translating it yields CASRPTDRVNNSPLHF.